This T cell receptor (beta chain) was captured in a study of blood T cell repertoires in COVID-19. Study-level background: Whether acute or convalescent, the COVID-19 samples came from the United States, Italy and Spain. The cDNA or gDNA used as material had been derived from T cells, B-cell-depleted T cells, or PBMCs.

CDR3 length: 14 amino acids. V shed 4 bases, J shed 3 bases, and the junction held 5 bases outside the gene matches. CDR1 is MNHEY and CDR2 is SMNVEV in the germline V gene (reference sequence). Per the authors' pipeline: By means of reference gene primer amplification, nucleated cell counts were estimated. Data came from immunoSEQ multiplex PCR; TCRdb stores just in-frame clones and leaves some out. V, J and clone size derive from that table, while D and trimming were established from the DNA sequence. The sample carries fewer than 250,000 clones, about 80% recorded once. The clonotype comes from a woman between 35 and 50 years old with active or convalescent COVID-19. The chain recombines TRBV27 with TRBJ2-5, with 7 nucleotides matching TRBD2. Specimen: peripheral blood. In nucleotides, the CDR3 is TGTGCCAGCAGTTCCCTTGGGGGGGAAGAGACCCAGTACTTC. It codes for CASSSLGGEETQYF.